The rows below give T cell receptor beta chains drawn from one sample of a study of blood T cells in healthy people across ages. TCRdb reprocessed the 5' RACE reads with MiXCR, giving one entry per CDR3 protein. The repertoire holds about 800,000 distinct CDR3 sequences, with approximately 25% as singletons. These data were also reused for a study on T cells of mothers and their children.

Sequencing was carried out using blood. Every receptor here comes from a boy under 18 in good health. The CDR3 runs from the conserved cysteine through the conserved F or W. A D gene is named only where the DNA matches it firmly. Some rows mark clone size as missing; the rest say once, few, many or name a class of expanded clone.

cdr3_nt: TGCGCCAGCAGCCAAGGGACCCAAGACTCCTACAATGAGCAGTTCTTC
cdr3_aa: CASSQGTQDSYNEQFF
v_call: TRBV4-3
clone_size: few
cdr3_length: 16
d_call: .
j_call: TRBJ2-1

cdr3_nt: TGTGCCAGCAGTACGACTGACAGGGGGCGGGGCGAAAAACTGTTTTTT
cdr3_aa: CASSTTDRGRGEKLFF
v_call: TRBV27
clone_size: .
cdr3_length: 16
d_call: TRBD1
j_call: TRBJ1-4

cdr3_nt: TGTGCCAGCAGCTCTCTCTGTGGTGAAAAACTGTTTTTT
cdr3_aa: CASSSLCGEKLFF
v_call: TRBV21-1
clone_size: few
cdr3_length: 13
d_call: .
j_call: TRBJ1-4

cdr3_nt: TGTGCCAGCAGCCGCGCCGGGACAGGGCGGGATGAAAAACTGTTTTTT
cdr3_aa: CASSRAGTGRDEKLFF
v_call: TRBV7-2
clone_size: .
cdr3_length: 16
d_call: TRBD1
j_call: TRBJ1-4

cdr3_nt: TGCGCCAGCAGCACCGGGACAGGAGGCTACACCTTC
cdr3_aa: CASSTGTGGYTF
v_call: TRBV5-1
clone_size: many
cdr3_length: 12
d_call: TRBD1
j_call: TRBJ1-2

cdr3_nt: TGTGCCAGCAGTCTCCCGTCCCTAGCGGGAGCCTACAATGAGCAGTTCTTC
cdr3_aa: CASSLPSLAGAYNEQFF
v_call: TRBV27
clone_size: .
cdr3_length: 17
d_call: TRBD2
j_call: TRBJ2-1

cdr3_nt: TGTGCCAGCAGCACGGGGGCCGGGGGTTCGTACGAGCAGTACTTC
cdr3_aa: CASSTGAGGSYEQYF
v_call: TRBV5-4
clone_size: .
cdr3_length: 15
d_call: .
j_call: TRBJ2-7

cdr3_nt: TGTAGCGTGGGGGAGGGGGACTCCTACGAGCAGTACTTC
cdr3_aa: CSVGEGDSYEQYF
v_call: TRBV28
clone_size: few
cdr3_length: 13
d_call: .
j_call: TRBJ2-7

cdr3_nt: TGCGCCAGCAGCGGGGGGACAGCAGTAGCCAAAAACATTCAGTACTTC
cdr3_aa: CASSGGTAVAKNIQYF
v_call: TRBV5-1
clone_size: .
cdr3_length: 16
d_call: .
j_call: TRBJ2-4

cdr3_nt: TGTGCCAGCAGTCCTCCCGGGACAGGGAAGGAGACCCAGTACTTC
cdr3_aa: CASSPPGTGKETQYF
v_call: TRBV14
clone_size: .
cdr3_length: 15
d_call: TRBD1
j_call: TRBJ2-5

cdr3_nt: TGTGCCAGCAGTACCCCTCCATGGAGCTCCTATAATTCACCCCTCCACTTT
cdr3_aa: CASSTPPWSSYNSPLHF
v_call: TRBV6-2/TRBV6-3
clone_size: few
cdr3_length: 17
d_call: .
j_call: TRBJ1-6

cdr3_nt: TGTGCCAGCAGTTTAACCCCGGGGCCCCCCGAGCAGTACTTC
cdr3_aa: CASSLTPGPPEQYF
v_call: TRBV12-3/TRBV12-4
clone_size: few
cdr3_length: 14
d_call: .
j_call: TRBJ2-7

cdr3_nt: TGTGCCAGCAGTTACTCGGGGGGGGACCTCGGGGAGACCCAGTACTTC
cdr3_aa: CASSYSGGDLGETQYF
v_call: TRBV6-6
clone_size: .
cdr3_length: 16
d_call: TRBD2
j_call: TRBJ2-5

cdr3_nt: TGTGCCAGCAGCGTGACAGGGGGCAGGGAGACCCAGTACTTC
cdr3_aa: CASSVTGGRETQYF
v_call: TRBV9
clone_size: .
cdr3_length: 14
d_call: TRBD1
j_call: TRBJ2-5

cdr3_nt: TGCAGCGTTGACGGCCAGGGGTTAGATACGCAGTATTTT
cdr3_aa: CSVDGQGLDTQYF
v_call: TRBV29-1
clone_size: few
cdr3_length: 13
d_call: .
j_call: TRBJ2-3

cdr3_nt: TGTGCCAGCAGCTTGGCCCCGGGACAGGTAATTCGTGGGGCCAACGTCCTGACTTTC
cdr3_aa: CASSLAPGQVIRGANVLTF
v_call: TRBV5-6
clone_size: .
cdr3_length: 19
d_call: TRBD1
j_call: TRBJ2-6

cdr3_nt: TGTGCCAGCAGCTTTAGGACAGCTTATAATTCACCCCTCCACTTT
cdr3_aa: CASSFRTAYNSPLHF
v_call: TRBV11-2
clone_size: .
cdr3_length: 15
d_call: .
j_call: TRBJ1-6

cdr3_nt: TGTGCCAGCAGCTTATACGCGGGAGGGACAACCACCGGGAAGCTGTTTTTT
cdr3_aa: CASSLYAGGTTTGKLFF
v_call: TRBV7-2
clone_size: .
cdr3_length: 17
d_call: TRBD2
j_call: TRBJ2-2

cdr3_nt: TGCAGTGCTAGAGATTTGCAGGCATGCAATGAGCAGTTCTTC
cdr3_aa: CSARDLQACNEQFF
v_call: TRBV20-1
clone_size: .
cdr3_length: 14
d_call: .
j_call: TRBJ2-1

cdr3_nt: TGTGCCAGCAGTGAATTAAGGACAACCACCTCCTACGAGCAGTACTTC
cdr3_aa: CASSELRTTTSYEQYF
v_call: TRBV25-1
clone_size: few
cdr3_length: 16
d_call: .
j_call: TRBJ2-7

cdr3_nt: TGTGCCAGCAGCTCAACCTGGACAGGCTACGAGCAGTACTTC
cdr3_aa: CASSSTWTGYEQYF
v_call: TRBV7-9
clone_size: .
cdr3_length: 14
d_call: TRBD1
j_call: TRBJ2-7

cdr3_nt: TGTGCCAGCCTCCTGGACAGGGCGAATGAAAAACTGTTTTTT
cdr3_aa: CASLLDRANEKLFF
v_call: TRBV6-1
clone_size: .
cdr3_length: 14
d_call: TRBD1
j_call: TRBJ1-4

cdr3_nt: TGTGCCAGCGCCGAACGGACAGGGCTGAACACTGAAGCTTTCTTT
cdr3_aa: CASAERTGLNTEAFF
v_call: TRBV21-1
clone_size: .
cdr3_length: 15
d_call: .
j_call: TRBJ1-1

cdr3_nt: TGTGCCAGCAGCTTGACTAGCGGGGGACTACAGTTCTTC
cdr3_aa: CASSLTSGGLQFF
v_call: TRBV13
clone_size: .
cdr3_length: 13
d_call: TRBD2
j_call: TRBJ2-1

cdr3_nt: TGTGCCAGCTCACCGAGTATAGGTTACAATGAGCAGTTCTTC
cdr3_aa: CASSPSIGYNEQFF
v_call: TRBV18
clone_size: few
cdr3_length: 14
d_call: .
j_call: TRBJ2-1

cdr3_nt: TGTGCCAGCTCACGTCGGACAGCCCAAGAGACCCAGTACTTC
cdr3_aa: CASSRRTAQETQYF
v_call: TRBV18
clone_size: .
cdr3_length: 14
d_call: .
j_call: TRBJ2-5

cdr3_nt: TGTGCCACCAGTGATCGGGACTACCTAGCGGGAGGGTACAATGAGCAGTTCTTC
cdr3_aa: CATSDRDYLAGGYNEQFF
v_call: TRBV24-1
clone_size: .
cdr3_length: 18
d_call: TRBD2
j_call: TRBJ2-1

cdr3_nt: TGTGCCAGCAGCTTTGCCGGATGGGGGAATCAGCCCCAGCATTTT
cdr3_aa: CASSFAGWGNQPQHF
v_call: TRBV7-2
clone_size: .
cdr3_length: 15
d_call: .
j_call: TRBJ1-5

cdr3_nt: TGCGCCAGCAGCCCTATCGGGGGGTTGAATCAGCCCCAGCATTTT
cdr3_aa: CASSPIGGLNQPQHF
v_call: TRBV5-1
clone_size: few
cdr3_length: 15
d_call: .
j_call: TRBJ1-5

cdr3_nt: TGTGCCAGCAGTCGCCGGGACATTGGTGAAGCTTTCTTT
cdr3_aa: CASSRRDIGEAFF
v_call: TRBV27
clone_size: .
cdr3_length: 13
d_call: .
j_call: TRBJ1-1

cdr3_nt: TGTGCCAGCAGCACCTGGACAGAGGCCACCGAATACAATGAGCAGTTCTTC
cdr3_aa: CASSTWTEATEYNEQFF
v_call: TRBV13
clone_size: few
cdr3_length: 17
d_call: .
j_call: TRBJ2-1

cdr3_nt: TGTGCCAGCAGCCCGGACCCGATCTTTCACAATGAGCAGTTCTTC
cdr3_aa: CASSPDPIFHNEQFF
v_call: TRBV27
clone_size: .
cdr3_length: 15
d_call: .
j_call: TRBJ2-1

cdr3_nt: TGTGCCAGCAGCGTAGGGCAGGGGTTTAACTACGAGCAGTACTTC
cdr3_aa: CASSVGQGFNYEQYF
v_call: TRBV9
clone_size: few
cdr3_length: 15
d_call: .
j_call: TRBJ2-7

cdr3_nt: TGTGCCAGCAGCTCGTTAGCGGGGAGCGTTGATACGCAGTATTTT
cdr3_aa: CASSSLAGSVDTQYF
v_call: TRBV7-2
clone_size: few
cdr3_length: 15
d_call: TRBD2
j_call: TRBJ2-3

cdr3_nt: TGTGCCAGCAGTCCGGACAGGGAGGCTCAAGAGACCCAGTACTTC
cdr3_aa: CASSPDREAQETQYF
v_call: TRBV28
clone_size: .
cdr3_length: 15
d_call: TRBD1
j_call: TRBJ2-5

cdr3_nt: TGTGCCTGGAGTGATTATGGCAATCAGCCCCAGCATTTT
cdr3_aa: CAWSDYGNQPQHF
v_call: TRBV30
clone_size: few
cdr3_length: 13
d_call: .
j_call: TRBJ1-5

cdr3_nt: TGCAGCGTTGAAAGGGACAGGGTTACGTCCACTGAAGCTTTCTTT
cdr3_aa: CSVERDRVTSTEAFF
v_call: TRBV29-1
clone_size: .
cdr3_length: 15
d_call: TRBD1
j_call: TRBJ1-1

cdr3_nt: TGTGCCAGCAGTTACGGGCGCCTAGCGGAACAGGGTGAGACCCAGTACTTC
cdr3_aa: CASSYGRLAEQGETQYF
v_call: TRBV6-2/TRBV6-3
clone_size: few
cdr3_length: 17
d_call: .
j_call: TRBJ2-5

cdr3_nt: TGCGCCAGCAGCCAAGATCGAATAGGGGAGGCCAACACCTTC
cdr3_aa: CASSQDRIGEANTF
v_call: TRBV4-3
clone_size: .
cdr3_length: 14
d_call: .
j_call: TRBJ1-2

cdr3_nt: TGCGCCAGCAGCGCGGCAGTTGCTAATGAAAAACTGTTTTTT
cdr3_aa: CASSAAVANEKLFF
v_call: TRBV5-1
clone_size: few
cdr3_length: 14
d_call: .
j_call: TRBJ1-4

cdr3_nt: TGTGCCAGCCGAAATACAAACCATTATACGCAGTATTTT
cdr3_aa: CASRNTNHYTQYF
v_call: TRBV27
clone_size: few
cdr3_length: 13
d_call: .
j_call: TRBJ2-3

cdr3_nt: TGCGCCAGCAGCTTGGTCGGTCAGAGTGGTGAAAAACTGTTTTTT
cdr3_aa: CASSLVGQSGEKLFF
v_call: TRBV5-1
clone_size: few
cdr3_length: 15
d_call: .
j_call: TRBJ1-4

cdr3_nt: TGTGCCAGCAGCTCGACCACCGGGACAGCAATTTACAATGAGCAGTTCTTC
cdr3_aa: CASSSTTGTAIYNEQFF
v_call: TRBV7-2
clone_size: .
cdr3_length: 17
d_call: TRBD1
j_call: TRBJ2-1

cdr3_nt: TGTGCCAGCAGTTTGGGGGGTGAGAACTATGGCTACACCTTC
cdr3_aa: CASSLGGENYGYTF
v_call: TRBV12-3/TRBV12-4
clone_size: few
cdr3_length: 14
d_call: .
j_call: TRBJ1-2